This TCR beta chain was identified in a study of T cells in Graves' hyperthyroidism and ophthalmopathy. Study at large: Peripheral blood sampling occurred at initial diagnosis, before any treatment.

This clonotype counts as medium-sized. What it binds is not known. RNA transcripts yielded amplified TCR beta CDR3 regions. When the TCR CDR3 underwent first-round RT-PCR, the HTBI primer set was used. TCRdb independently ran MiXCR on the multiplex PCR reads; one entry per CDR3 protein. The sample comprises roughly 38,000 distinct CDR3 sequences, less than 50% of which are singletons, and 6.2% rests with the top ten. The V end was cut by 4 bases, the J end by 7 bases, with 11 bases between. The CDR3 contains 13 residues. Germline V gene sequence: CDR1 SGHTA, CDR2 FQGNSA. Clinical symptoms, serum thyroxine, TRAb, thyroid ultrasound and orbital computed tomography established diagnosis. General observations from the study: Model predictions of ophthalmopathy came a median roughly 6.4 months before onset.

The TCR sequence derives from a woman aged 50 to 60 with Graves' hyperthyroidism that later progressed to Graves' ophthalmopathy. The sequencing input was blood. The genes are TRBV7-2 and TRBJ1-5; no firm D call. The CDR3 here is CASSSQGKQPQHF. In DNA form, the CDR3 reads TGTGCCAGCAGCTCTCAAGGGAAACAGCCCCAGCATTTT.